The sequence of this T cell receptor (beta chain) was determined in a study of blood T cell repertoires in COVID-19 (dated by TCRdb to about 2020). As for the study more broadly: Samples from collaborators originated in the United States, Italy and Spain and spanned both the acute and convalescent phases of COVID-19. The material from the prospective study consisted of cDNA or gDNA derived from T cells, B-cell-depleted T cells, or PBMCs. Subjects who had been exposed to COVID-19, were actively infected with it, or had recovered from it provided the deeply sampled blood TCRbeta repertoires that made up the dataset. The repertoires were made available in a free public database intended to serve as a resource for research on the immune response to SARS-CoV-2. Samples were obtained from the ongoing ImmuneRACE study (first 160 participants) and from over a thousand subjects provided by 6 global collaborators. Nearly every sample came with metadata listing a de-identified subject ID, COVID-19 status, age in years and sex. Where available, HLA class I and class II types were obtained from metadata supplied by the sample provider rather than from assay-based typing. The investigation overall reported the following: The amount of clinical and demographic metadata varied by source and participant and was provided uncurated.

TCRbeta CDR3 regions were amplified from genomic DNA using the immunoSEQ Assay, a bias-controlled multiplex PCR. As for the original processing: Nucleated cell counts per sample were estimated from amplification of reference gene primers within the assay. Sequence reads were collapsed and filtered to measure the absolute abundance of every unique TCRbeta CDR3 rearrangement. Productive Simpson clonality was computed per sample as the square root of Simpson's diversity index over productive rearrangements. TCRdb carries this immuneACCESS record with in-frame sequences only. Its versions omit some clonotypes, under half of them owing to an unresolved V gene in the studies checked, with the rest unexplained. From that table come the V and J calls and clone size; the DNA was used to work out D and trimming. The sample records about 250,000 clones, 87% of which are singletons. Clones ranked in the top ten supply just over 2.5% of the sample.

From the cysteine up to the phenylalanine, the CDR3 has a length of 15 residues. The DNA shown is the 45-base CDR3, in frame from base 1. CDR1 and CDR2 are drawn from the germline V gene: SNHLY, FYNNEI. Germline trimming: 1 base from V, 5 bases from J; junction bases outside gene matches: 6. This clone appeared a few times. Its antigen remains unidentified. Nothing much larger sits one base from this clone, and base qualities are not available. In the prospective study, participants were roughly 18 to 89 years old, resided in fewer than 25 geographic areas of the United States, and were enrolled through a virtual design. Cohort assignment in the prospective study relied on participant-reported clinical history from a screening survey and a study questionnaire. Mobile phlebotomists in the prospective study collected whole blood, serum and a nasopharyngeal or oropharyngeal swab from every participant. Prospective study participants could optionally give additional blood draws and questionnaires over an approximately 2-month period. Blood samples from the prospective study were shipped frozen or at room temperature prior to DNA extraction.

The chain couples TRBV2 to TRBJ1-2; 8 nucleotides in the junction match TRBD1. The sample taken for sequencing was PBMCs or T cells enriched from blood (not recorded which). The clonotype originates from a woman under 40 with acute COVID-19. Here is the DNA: TGTGCCAGCAGTGAAGATCCAGGGGGCTTTTATGGCTACACCTTC. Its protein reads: CASSEDPGGFYGYTF.